The 11 T cell receptor beta chains in this list originate from one sample, sequenced in a study of T cells after yellow fever vaccination. TCRdb fed the 5' RACE reads into MiXCR, producing one record per CDR3 protein. The table lists some 300,000 distinct CDR3 sequences, about 10% of them singletons. The material sequenced was CD4+ T cells sorted from PBMCs, taken 5 days after the yellow fever booster vaccination. These receptors originate from a man younger than 30 who received the YFV17D yellow fever vaccine.

This clonotype was counted a few times. The chain is built from TRBV7-2 and TRBJ2-7; D remains unclear. There are 15 residues in the CDR3. From germline, CDR1 is SGHTA and CDR2 FQGNSA. V was shortened by 5 bases and J by 7 bases, with 21 bases between the two germline ends. The CDR3 bases are TGTGCCAGCAGCCCAACCGGCAGACGGCTACGGGAGCAGTACGTC. The encoded protein is CASSPTGRRLREQYV.

This clonotype was counted at least ten times. V and J are TRBV7-2 and TRBJ1-3; D might be TRBD1 (5 bases). This CDR3 is built from 14 residues. The germline CDR1 and CDR2 sequences are SGHTA and FQGNSA. V lost 5 bases, J lost 0 bases, and 8 bases lay in between. For the CDR3, the DNA is TGTGCCAGCAGCGGGGGACCCTCTGGAAACACCATATATTTT. Its protein is CASSGGPSGNTIYF.

This chain links TRBV6-5 with TRBJ2-1, with D tentatively TRBD1 or TRBD2 (6 bases each). The V and J ends lost 0 bases and 5 bases respectively, with 11 bases between them. CDR3 length: 15 residues. CDR1 MNHEY and CDR2 SVGAGI come from the germline V gene. The DNA for the CDR3 is TGTGCCAGCAGTTACTCGGGGGGCCTCCACAATGAGCAGTTCTTC. This encodes CASSYSGGLHNEQFF.

This clonotype was recorded many times. V gene TRBV29-1 combines with J gene TRBJ1-1, with a tentative D call TRBD1 (5 bases). CDR1 is SQVTM, CDR2 ANQGSEA, per germline. The CDR3 has 15 residues. Trimming stripped 4 bases from V and 0 bases from J, with 15 bases between. The CDR3 region has the DNA TGCAGCGTTGCACCGGGTTGGGGGATGAACACTGAAGCTTTCTTT. Translated, it gives CSVAPGWGMNTEAFF.

The chain is built from TRBV11-2 and TRBJ2-5; D perhaps matches TRBD2 (5 bases). V lost 5 bases and J 5 bases, leaving 15 bases between the germline ends. The CDR3 sequence is 14 residues long. Germline V gene data show CDR1 as SGHAT and CDR2 as FQNNGV. In nucleotides, the CDR3 is TGTGCCAGCAGCCTAGGGTCTAGCAGCGAGACCCAGTACTTC. Translating it yields CASSLGSSSETQYF.

This clonotype was recorded a few times. The gene calls are TRBV20-1 and TRBJ2-6; D is uncertain. This CDR3 has 14 amino acids. Trimming left V 3 bases short and J 0 bases short, with 6 bases between. In germline, CDR1 is DFQATT, CDR2 SNEGSKA (reference sequence). The CDR3 DNA sequence: TGCAGTGCTAGCCCAGTCTCTGGGGCCAACGTCCTGACTTTC. Translated, it gives CSASPVSGANVLTF.

This clonotype was picked up a small number of times. The chain links TRBV5-1 to TRBJ1-1; TRBD1 is a possible D gene (5 bases). From germline, CDR1 is SGHRS and CDR2 YFSETQ. The CDR3 extends over 16 amino acids. The V end was cut by 0 bases, the J end by 1 base, with 13 bases between. The CDR3 DNA is TGCGCCAGCAGCTTGGTGTCAGGGCGTTCGAACACTGAAGCTTTCTTT. It codes for CASSLVSGRSNTEAFF.

The chain joins TRBV28 to TRBJ1-4; the D gene is possibly TRBD1 (6 bases). This CDR3 region has 15 residues. Germline V gene data show CDR1 as MDHEN and CDR2 as SYDVKM. V lost 4 bases and J lost 6, with 15 bases in between. The CDR3 bases are TGTGCCAGCAGTTCTCTCCCGGGACAAGATGAAAAACTGTTTTTT. Translated: CASSSLPGQDEKLFF.

There are many counts of this clonotype. The rearrangement links TRBV3-1 to TRBJ1-1, with unresolved D. CDR1 and CDR2 from the germline V gene are LGHDT and YNNKEL (reference sequence). The CDR3 spans 14 residues. V was trimmed by 4 bases and J by 0 bases, leaving 9 bases between them. CDR3 sequence (DNA): TGTGCCAGCAGCCTCAGGAAAATGAACACTGAAGCTTTCTTT. It translates to CASSLRKMNTEAFF.

This clonotype was detected a few times. The chain combines TRBV28 with TRBJ2-2; perhaps TRBD2 as D (7 bases). The germline gives CDR1 MDHEN, CDR2 SYDVKM. V was trimmed by 5 bases and J by 1 base, leaving 20 bases between them. The CDR3 totals 18 residues. The CDR3 region is CASSPQGGRGMNTGELFF. CDR3 bases: TGTGCCAGCAGTCCGCAAGGGGGGCGGGGGATGAACACCGGGGAGCTGTTTTTT.

The rearrangement joins TRBV18 to TRBJ2-7; TRBD1 matches 11 bases. Germline-derived CDR1 and CDR2 are KGHSH and LQKENI. V shed 4 bases, J shed 3 bases, and the junction held 5 bases outside the gene matches. This CDR3 comprises 15 residues. CDR3 in DNA: TGTGCCAGCTCACGAACCGGGACAGGGGGCTACGAGCAGTACTTC. This gives the protein CASSRTGTGGYEQYF.